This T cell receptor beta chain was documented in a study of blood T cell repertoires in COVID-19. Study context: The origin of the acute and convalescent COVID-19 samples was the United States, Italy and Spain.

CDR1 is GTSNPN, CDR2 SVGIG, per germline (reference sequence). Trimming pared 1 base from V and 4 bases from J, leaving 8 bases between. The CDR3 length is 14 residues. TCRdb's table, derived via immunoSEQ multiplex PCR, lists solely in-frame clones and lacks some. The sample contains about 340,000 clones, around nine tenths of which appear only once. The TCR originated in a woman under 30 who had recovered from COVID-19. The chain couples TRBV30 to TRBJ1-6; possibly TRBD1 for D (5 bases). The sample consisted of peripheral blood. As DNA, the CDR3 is TGTGCCTGGAGTGAGACAGTATATAATTCACCCCTCCACTTT. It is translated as CAWSETVYNSPLHF.